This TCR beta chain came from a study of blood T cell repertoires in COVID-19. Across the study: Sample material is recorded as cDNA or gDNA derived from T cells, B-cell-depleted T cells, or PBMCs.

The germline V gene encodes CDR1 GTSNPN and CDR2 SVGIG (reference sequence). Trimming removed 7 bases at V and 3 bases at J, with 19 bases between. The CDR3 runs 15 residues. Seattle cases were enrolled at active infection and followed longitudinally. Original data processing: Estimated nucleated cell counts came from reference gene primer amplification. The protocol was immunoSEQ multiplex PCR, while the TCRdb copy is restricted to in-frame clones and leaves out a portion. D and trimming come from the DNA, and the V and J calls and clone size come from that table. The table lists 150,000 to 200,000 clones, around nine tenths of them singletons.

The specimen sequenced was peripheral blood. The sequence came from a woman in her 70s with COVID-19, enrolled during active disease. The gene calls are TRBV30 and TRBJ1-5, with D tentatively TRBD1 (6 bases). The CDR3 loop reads CAFSGGQGNNQPQHF. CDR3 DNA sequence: TGTGCCTTCTCCGGAGGTCAGGGGAACAATCAGCCCCAGCATTTT.